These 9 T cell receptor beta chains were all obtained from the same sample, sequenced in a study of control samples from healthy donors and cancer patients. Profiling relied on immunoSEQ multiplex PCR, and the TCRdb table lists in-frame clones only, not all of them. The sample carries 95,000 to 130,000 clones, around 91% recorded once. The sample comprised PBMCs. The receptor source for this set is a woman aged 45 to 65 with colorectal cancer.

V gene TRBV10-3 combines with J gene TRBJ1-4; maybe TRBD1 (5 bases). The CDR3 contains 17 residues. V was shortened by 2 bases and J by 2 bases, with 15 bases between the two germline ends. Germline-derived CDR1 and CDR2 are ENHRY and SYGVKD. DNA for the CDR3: TGTGCCATCAGTGAGGGGTCTCCGGGGGGGACTAATGAAAAACTGTTTTTT. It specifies CAISEGSPGGTNEKLFF.

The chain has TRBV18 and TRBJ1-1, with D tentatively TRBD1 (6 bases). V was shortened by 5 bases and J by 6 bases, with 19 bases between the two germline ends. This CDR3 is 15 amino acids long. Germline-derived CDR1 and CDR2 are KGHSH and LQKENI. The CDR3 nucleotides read TGTGCCAGCTCATTCCGACAGGAGAGAGGTGCTGAAGCTTTCTTT. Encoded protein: CASSFRQERGAEAFF.

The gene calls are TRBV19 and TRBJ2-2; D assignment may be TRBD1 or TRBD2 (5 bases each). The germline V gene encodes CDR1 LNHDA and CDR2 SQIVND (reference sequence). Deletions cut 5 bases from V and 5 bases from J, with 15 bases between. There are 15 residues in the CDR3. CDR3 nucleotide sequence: TGTGCCAGTAGTTCCCCGGGACCTCTGACCGGGGAGCTGTTTTTT. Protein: CASSSPGPLTGELFF.

In DNA, the CDR3 is TGTGCCAGTTTCCAGACTCGCGGGGGGAACAATGAGCAGTTCTTC. It specifies CASFQTRGGNNEQFF. This sequence joins TRBV19 and TRBJ2-1; TRBD2 aligns across 8 bases. V dropped 8 bases and J dropped 5; count of bases not matched to a gene: 11. Germline V gene lookup returns CDR1 LNHDA and CDR2 SQIVND (reference sequence). The CDR3 is made up of 15 amino acids.

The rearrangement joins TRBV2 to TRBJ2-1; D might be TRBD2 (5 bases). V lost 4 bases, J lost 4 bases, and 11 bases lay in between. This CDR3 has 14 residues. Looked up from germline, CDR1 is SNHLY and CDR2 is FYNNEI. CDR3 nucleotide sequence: TGTGCCAGCAGTGGCCTACGGGGATACAATGAGCAGTTCTTC. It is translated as CASSGLRGYNEQFF. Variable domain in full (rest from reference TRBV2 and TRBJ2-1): EPEVTQTPSHQVTQMGQEVILRCVPISNHLYFYWYRQILGQKVEFLVSFYNNEISEKSEIFDDQFSVERPDGSNFTLKIRSTKLEDSAMYFCASSGLRGYNEQFFGPGTRLTVL.

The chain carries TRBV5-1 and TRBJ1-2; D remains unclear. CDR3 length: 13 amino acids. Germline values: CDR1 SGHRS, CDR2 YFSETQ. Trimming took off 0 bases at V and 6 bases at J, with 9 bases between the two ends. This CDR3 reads CASSLAGIDGYTF. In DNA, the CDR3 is TGCGCCAGCAGCTTGGCGGGGATTGATGGCTACACCTTC.

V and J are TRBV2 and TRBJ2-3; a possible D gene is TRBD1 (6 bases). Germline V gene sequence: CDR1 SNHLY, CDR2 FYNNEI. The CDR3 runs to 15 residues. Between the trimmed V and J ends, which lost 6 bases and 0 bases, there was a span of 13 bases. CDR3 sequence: CASSSGQPSTDTQYF. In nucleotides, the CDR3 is TGTGCCAGCAGCTCTGGACAGCCTAGCACAGATACGCAGTATTTT.

The CDR3 DNA follows: TGCGCCAGCAGCACCGGCCATTGGCAGGGGGCGCAGGAGCAGTACTTC. As protein: CASSTGHWQGAQEQYF. This sequence joins TRBV5-1 and TRBJ2-7; TRBD1 matches 8 bases. The CDR3 loop spans 16 amino acids. Germline assignment: CDR1 SGHRS and CDR2 YFSETQ. V was pared by 4 bases and J by 7 bases, with 16 bases of the junction left unmatched.

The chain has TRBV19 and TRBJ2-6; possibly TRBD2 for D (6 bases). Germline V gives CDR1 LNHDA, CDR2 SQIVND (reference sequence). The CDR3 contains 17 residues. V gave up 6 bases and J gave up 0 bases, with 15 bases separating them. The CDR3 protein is CASSKDYSNSGANVLTF. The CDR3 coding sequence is TGTGCCAGTAGCAAGGACTATTCCAACTCTGGGGCCAACGTCCTGACTTTC.